This entry lists 14 T cell receptor beta chains sequenced from one sample in a study of T cell responses to AZD1222 COVID-19 vaccine. The assay was immunoSEQ multiplex PCR, and TCRdb's table has in-frame clones only and misses some. The data contain 200,000 to 250,000 clones, about 92% of them singletons. The sample in question was peripheral blood, obtained on day 0 of MenACWY control vaccination. The source of these receptors is an adult in good health.

The chain couples TRBV29-1 to TRBJ2-5; D is uncertain. This CDR3 region has 12 residues. Germline V lookup: CDR1 SQVTM, CDR2 ANQGSEA. Trimming pared 4 bases from V and 11 bases from J, leaving 17 bases between. The CDR3 here is CSVAADSKDQYF. The CDR3 coding sequence is TGCAGCGTTGCGGCCGATTCGAAGGATCAGTACTTC.

The V and J genes are TRBV5-1 and TRBJ1-6, with TRBD1 identical over 8 bases. The V segment lost 4 bases and the J segment 7 bases; nucleotides outside the gene matches: 13. From germline, CDR1 is SGHRS and CDR2 YFSETQ. This CDR3 comprises 17 residues. The CDR3 bases are TGCGCCAGCAGCAGAAGGGATGGCCAGGGGGCGAATTCACCCCTCCACTTT. Protein: CASSRRDGQGANSPLHF.

The V gene is TRBV6-2 or TRBV6-3, the J gene TRBJ1-1; D is uncertain. Trimming removed 4 bases at V and 1 base at J, with 16 bases between. Per germline, CDR1 MNHEY and CDR2 SVGEGT. The CDR3 spans 16 residues. CDR3 DNA: TGTGCCAGCAGTTCCGATCGGCTCACTTCGAACACTGAAGCTTTCTTT. Translation gives CASSSDRLTSNTEAFF.

The chain has TRBV2 and TRBJ1-2; TRBD1 might be the D (6 bases). The CDR3 sequence is 12 residues long. Between the trimmed V and J ends, which lost 4 bases and 8 bases, there was a span of 11 bases. CDR1 and CDR2 (germline): SNHLY, FYNNEI. This chain's CDR3 is CASSVGGGGYTF. The CDR3 nucleotides read TGTGCCAGCAGTGTGGGAGGGGGAGGCTACACCTTC.

This CDR3 is CASSLPGELFF. The CDR3 DNA sequence: TGTGCCAGCAGCTTACCCGGGGAGCTGTTTTTT. The chain uses TRBV7-2 and TRBJ2-2, with D hard to call. V was cut by 2 bases and J by 6 bases, with 1 base left in between. The CDR3 spans 11 residues. Germline assignment: CDR1 SGHTA and CDR2 FQGNSA. Full variable domain (missing parts from reference TRBV7-2 and TRBJ2-2): GAGVSQSPSNKVTEKGKDVELRCDPISGHTALYWYRQSLGQGLEFLIYFQGNSAPDKSGLPSDRFSAERTGGSVSTLTIQRTQQEDSAVYLCASSLPGELFFGEGSRLTVL.

The chain carries TRBV30 and TRBJ2-6; D unclear. V dropped 1 base and J dropped 3 bases, with 7 bases sitting between them. This CDR3 is built from 14 residues. Germline lookup yields CDR1 GTSNPN and CDR2 SVGIG (reference sequence). The CDR3 DNA sequence: TGTGCCTGGAGTGGGGGTAATGGGGCCAACGTCCTGACTTTC. The encoded protein is CAWSGGNGANVLTF. The complete variable domain, with remaining parts taken from reference TRBV30 and TRBJ2-6, reads SQTIHQWPATLVQPVGSPLSLECTVEGTSNPNLYWYRQAAGRGLQLLFYSVGIGQISSEVPQNLSASRPQDRQFILSSKKLLLSDSGFYLCAWSGGNGANVLTFGAGSRLTVL.

Here the CDR3 DNA reads TGTGCCAGCAGCCAGGACAGGGGCTGGGGTTACGAGCAGTACTTC. This sequence encodes CASSQDRGWGYEQYF. The V and J genes are TRBV3-1 (or the pseudogene TRBV3-2) and TRBJ2-7; 9 bases are shared with TRBD1. V shed 3 bases and J 4 bases; nucleotides not matched to a gene: 7. Per germline, CDR1 LGHDT and CDR2 YNNKEL (reference sequence). The CDR3 is 15 amino acids.

This clone was observed a handful of times. The V gene is TRBV7-2, the J gene TRBJ1-6, with TRBD1 matching over 9 bases. Germline-derived CDR1 and CDR2 are SGHTA and FQGNSA. With 5 bases clipped from V and 6 bases from J, the junction kept 5 bases outside the gene matches. The CDR3 is 15 amino acids. The CDR3 loop is CASSLGQGGNSPLHF. DNA for the CDR3: TGTGCCAGCAGCCTGGGACAGGGAGGTAATTCACCCCTCCACTTT.

J is TRBJ1-4 and V is TRBV3-1 (or the pseudogene TRBV3-2); D might be TRBD1 (6 bases). Germline V lookup: CDR1 LGHDT, CDR2 YNNKEL (reference sequence). The CDR3 spans 16 residues. V gave up 4 bases and J gave up 8 bases, with 20 bases separating them. CDR3 protein: CASSPYKGEGQEKLFF. The CDR3 DNA is TGTGCCAGCAGCCCCTACAAGGGGGAGGGTCAGGAAAAACTGTTTTTT.

The CDR3 sequence: CASSPTGDNSPLHF. The CDR3 nucleotides read TGTGCCAGCAGCCCGACAGGGGATAATTCACCCCTCCACTTT. The chain has TRBV3-1 (or the pseudogene TRBV3-2) and TRBJ1-6; 8 bases are a match to TRBD1. Losses at the gene ends were 4 bases for V and 5 bases for J; bases not matched to a gene: 1. The CDR3 covers 14 residues. Per germline, CDR1 LGHDT and CDR2 YNNKEL (reference sequence).

The genes are TRBV18 and TRBJ2-3, with TRBD1 identical over 9 bases. CDR1 KGHSH and CDR2 LQKENI come from the germline V gene. V trimming: 8 bases; J trimming: 2 bases; junction bases outside the gene matches: 8. This CDR3 contains 15 residues. The CDR3 sequence: CASPEQGAPTDTQYF. The CDR3 nucleotides read TGTGCCAGCCCAGAACAGGGGGCCCCCACAGATACGCAGTATTTT. The whole variable domain, filled in from reference TRBV18 and TRBJ2-3, reads NAGVMQNPRHLVRRRGQEARLRCSPMKGHSHVYWYRQLPEEGLKFMVYLQKENIIDESGMPKERFSAEFPKEGPSILRIQQVVRGDSAAYFCASPEQGAPTDTQYFGPGTRLTVL.

V gene TRBV5-4 combines with J gene TRBJ2-3; 12 bases line up with TRBD2. The junction had 4 bases not matched to a gene; V was cut back by 4 bases and J by 1 base. CDR3 length equals 16 residues. Germline-derived CDR1 and CDR2 are SGHNT and YYREEE (reference sequence). CDR3 loop: CASSDRLAGGTDTQYF. The CDR3 DNA follows: TGTGCCAGCAGCGACCGACTAGCGGGGGGCACAGATACGCAGTATTTT.

This clone has just a few counts. The chain has TRBV27 and TRBJ2-7, with no clear D. V was pared by 4 bases and J by 6 bases, with 22 bases between. The CDR3 is made up of 16 amino acids. Germline V CDR1 and CDR2: MNHEY, SMNVEV (reference sequence). The CDR3 DNA is TGTGCCAGCAGTTCCATACTCCGGGCCAGAAACTTCGAGCAGTACTTC. Translation gives CASSSILRARNFEQYF.

The sample holds a few counts of this clone. V is TRBV29-1 and J is TRBJ1-1; D unclear. Looked up from germline, CDR1 is SQVTM and CDR2 is ANQGSEA. V dropped 6 bases and J dropped 7 bases, with 18 bases sitting between them. The CDR3 consists of 13 residues. In DNA form, the CDR3 reads TGCAGCGTACGCCTTATAGGGAGTAGTGAAGCTTTCTTT. Its protein is CSVRLIGSSEAFF.